These 23 T cell receptor beta chains came from one sample sequenced in a study of blood T cell repertoires in COVID-19. Using immunoSEQ multiplex PCR, the repertoire was profiled, and TCRdb retains in-frame clones only, with some absent. The sample carries around 100,000 clones, roughly 87% recorded once. The sequenced sample was peripheral blood. These receptor sequences come from a man in his thirties or forties in a cohort sampled during active COVID-19.

The rearrangement joins TRBV5-1 to TRBJ2-3; 7 bases match TRBD2. The CDR3 sequence is 17 residues long. The trim removed 5 bases at V and 1 base at J, leaving 13 bases unmatched. The germline V gene has CDR1 SGHRS and CDR2 YFSETQ. CDR3 in DNA: TGCGCCAGCAGAAGAGGGCTCGGGACTATGGGCACAGATACGCAGTATTTT. Amino acid sequence: CASRRGLGTMGTDTQYF. Filled out from reference TRBV5-1 and TRBJ2-3, the complete variable domain reads KAGVTQTPRYLIKTRGQQVTLSCSPISGHRSVSWYQQTPGQGLQFLFEYFSETQRNKGNFPGRFSGRQFSNSRSEMNVSTLELGDSALYLCASRRGLGTMGTDTQYFGPGTRLTVL.

The chain has TRBV11-2 and TRBJ2-7; 11 bases line up with TRBD1. Losses at the gene ends were 5 bases for V and 0 bases for J; bases not matched to a gene: 6. Germline CDR1 reads SGHAT; CDR2 reads FQNNGV. CDR3 length equals 16 residues. For the CDR3, the DNA is TGTGCCAGCAGCATACAGGGGACAGGGGGCTCCTACGAGCAGTACTTC. It translates to CASSIQGTGGSYEQYF.

J is TRBJ2-5 and V is TRBV10-3; D perhaps matches TRBD1 (5 bases). Germline CDR1 reads ENHRY; CDR2 reads SYGVKD. The CDR3 consists of 13 residues. CDR3 sequence reads: CGIRGAPQETQYF. Here the CDR3 DNA reads TGTGGGATTAGGGGTGCCCCTCAAGAGACCCAGTACTTC.

The chain has TRBV12-3 or TRBV12-4 and TRBJ2-5; D unresolved. This CDR3 comprises 11 residues. Trimming pared 2 bases from V and 5 bases from J, leaving 3 bases between. The CDR3 here is CASSLRETQYF. The CDR3 coding sequence is TGTGCCAGCAGTTTACGGGAGACCCAGTACTTC.

The rearrangement uses TRBV27 and TRBJ2-7; TRBD1 agrees at 9 bases. The CDR3 loop spans 15 amino acids. Germline CDR1 MNHEY, CDR2 SMNVEV (reference sequence). V was pared by 2 bases and J by 2 bases, with 4 bases of the junction left unmatched. DNA for the CDR3: TGTGCCAGCAGTTTAAGTACAGGGGGCCCCTACGAGCAGTACTTC. Translated, it gives CASSLSTGGPYEQYF.

This clone is a singleton in its sample. The rearrangement links TRBV19 to TRBJ1-5, with 10 bases that match TRBD1. Trimming removed 7 bases from V and 7 bases from J; junction bases left unmatched: 7. The germline V gene has CDR1 LNHDA and CDR2 SQIVND (reference sequence). The CDR3 contains 14 residues. CDR3 coding DNA: TGTGCCAGTATGGGGGGGACAGGGGTCCAGCCCCAGCATTTT. Its translation is CASMGGTGVQPQHF.

The V call is TRBV6-5, the J call TRBJ1-2; no definite D call. Germline loops: CDR1 MNHEY, CDR2 SVGAGI. V lost 7 bases to trimming and J lost 8 bases, with 20 bases between them. This CDR3 region has 14 residues. The CDR3 loop is CASTLQSGVGGYTF. The CDR3 DNA is TGTGCCAGCACCCTACAATCCGGGGTAGGGGGCTACACCTTC.

This rearrangement joins TRBV28 to TRBJ2-5; the D is unclear. The germline gives CDR1 MDHEN, CDR2 SYDVKM. CDR3 size: 13 residues. V was shortened by 8 bases and J by 0 bases, with 10 bases between the two germline ends. As DNA, the CDR3 is TGTGCCAGCGCAAACCGGGACCAAGAGACCCAGTACTTC. Its translation: CASANRDQETQYF.

The chain recombines TRBV2 with TRBJ2-5; a weak D match, TRBD2 (6 bases). V dropped 6 bases and J dropped 5 bases, with 13 bases sitting between them. CDR3 length: 13 residues. Per the germline V gene, CDR1 is SNHLY and CDR2 is FYNNEI. CDR3 in amino acids: CASRPSGVETQYF. The CDR3 DNA sequence: TGTGCCAGCAGGCCGTCGGGAGTGGAGACCCAGTACTTC.

A single count supports this clone. The rearrangement uses TRBV19 and TRBJ2-3, with 11 bases fitting TRBD2. Germline V lookup: CDR1 LNHDA, CDR2 SQIVND (reference sequence). V lost 5 bases and J lost 2; bases outside the gene matches: 3. The CDR3 covers 15 residues. The CDR3 here is CASSPTSGVTDTQYF. CDR3 DNA: TGTGCCAGTAGTCCGACTAGCGGGGTCACAGATACGCAGTATTTT. Full variable domain (remainder filled in from reference TRBV19 and TRBJ2-3): DGGITQSPKYLFRKEGQNVTLSCEQNLNHDAMYWYRQDPGQGLRLIYYSQIVNDFQKGDIAEGYSVSREKKESFPLTVTSAQKNPTAFYLCASSPTSGVTDTQYFGPGTRLTVL.

This rearrangement joins TRBV9 to TRBJ1-4; no clear D. The CDR3 has 13 amino acids. Trimming removed 4 bases at V and 8 bases at J, with 12 bases between. Germline V lookup: CDR1 SGDLS, CDR2 YYNGEE. The CDR3 here is CASSLQAGEKLFF. DNA for the CDR3: TGTGCCAGCAGCCTCCAGGCGGGGGAAAAACTGTTTTTT.

V and J are TRBV6-6 and TRBJ2-7, with 9 bases aligning to TRBD1. V gave up 10 bases and J gave up 4 bases; unmatched junction bases: 11. The CDR3 covers 14 residues. The V gene's germline CDR1 is MNHNY and CDR2 SVGAGI (reference sequence). The CDR3 is CATRRDRAVYEQYF. The CDR3 region has the DNA TGTGCCACCAGGCGGGACAGGGCAGTTTACGAGCAGTACTTC.

The V and J genes are TRBV5-5 and TRBJ2-7; D is perhaps TRBD1 (6 bases). V was trimmed by 3 bases and J by 6 bases, leaving 19 bases between them. Germline V gene data show CDR1 as SGHKS and CDR2 as YYEKEE (reference sequence). The CDR3 runs to 15 residues. The CDR3 loop is CASSSGTPPRGEQYF. The CDR3 nucleotides are TGTGCCAGCAGCTCAGGGACACCACCGAGGGGCGAGCAGTACTTC.

The chain combines TRBV5-4 with TRBJ1-2; 7 bases align to TRBD1. Germline CDR1 reads SGHNT; CDR2 reads YYREEE (reference sequence). V dropped 0 bases and J dropped 2; count of bases not matched to a gene: 4. This CDR3 is 15 amino acids long. The CDR3 region has the DNA TGTGCCAGCAGCTTGGTGGGACAGTTCAACTATGGCTACACCTTC. It specifies CASSLVGQFNYGYTF. The entire variable domain, with the rest obtained from reference TRBV5-4 and TRBJ1-2, is as follows: ETGVTQSPTHLIKTRGQQVTLRCSSQSGHNTVSWYQQALGQGPQFIFQYYREEENGRGNFPPRFSGLQFPNYSSELNVNALELDDSALYLCASSLVGQFNYGYTFGSGTRLTVV.

The rearrangement joins TRBV7-9 to TRBJ1-5; D is ambiguous. V was trimmed by 4 bases and J by 6 bases, leaving 7 bases between them. Looked up from germline, CDR1 is SEHNR and CDR2 is FQNEAQ (reference sequence). This CDR3 region has 12 residues. CDR3 region: CASSYAAQPQHF. The CDR3 bases are TGTGCCAGCAGCTACGCGGCTCAGCCCCAGCATTTT.

The V gene is TRBV30, the J gene TRBJ1-1, with D unclear. CDR3 length: 11 residues. The germline V gene has CDR1 GTSNPN and CDR2 SVGIG (reference sequence). Trimming pared 2 bases from V and 4 bases from J, leaving 5 bases between. As DNA, the CDR3 is TGTGCCTGGAGTCGGAGCACTGAAGCTTTCTTT. Translated, it gives CAWSRSTEAFF.

V gene TRBV5-4 combines with J gene TRBJ2-7, with 11 bases lining up with TRBD1. This CDR3 is built from 14 residues. Unmatched junction bases numbered 6, after V lost 4 bases and J lost 6 bases. CDR1 is SGHNT and CDR2 is YYREEE in the germline V gene (reference sequence). Written as DNA, the CDR3 is TGTGCCAGCAGCCCCCGGGACAGGGGGACCGAGCAGTACTTC. This sequence encodes CASSPRDRGTEQYF. Full variable domain (outside the CDR3, taken from reference TRBV5-4 and TRBJ2-7): ETGVTQSPTHLIKTRGQQVTLRCSSQSGHNTVSWYQQALGQGPQFIFQYYREEENGRGNFPPRFSGLQFPNYSSELNVNALELDDSALYLCASSPRDRGTEQYFGPGTRLTVT.

This chain connects TRBV6-5 to TRBJ1-5; a weak D match, TRBD1 (5 bases). CDR1 is MNHEY, CDR2 SVGAGI, per germline. The CDR3 length is 13 residues. Trimming removed 4 bases from V and 5 bases from J, with 9 bases in between. CDR3 sequence reads: CASSLSGHQPQHF. The DNA for the CDR3 is TGTGCCAGCAGTTTATCAGGGCATCAGCCCCAGCATTTT.

The V call is TRBV20-1, the J call TRBJ2-1, with a weak D call TRBD1 (5 bases). Germline V lookup: CDR1 DFQATT, CDR2 SNEGSKA (reference sequence). This CDR3 contains 11 residues. V gave up 7 bases and J gave up 4 bases, with 8 bases separating them. CDR3 in amino acids: CSVKGYNEQFF. The CDR3 DNA is TGCAGTGTCAAGGGGTACAATGAGCAGTTCTTC.

This clone was seen repeatedly, ten times or more. V usage is TRBV19 and J usage is TRBJ2-3; TRBD1 is a possible D gene (5 bases). V shed 0 bases and J shed 6 bases, with 7 bases lying between them. CDR1 is LNHDA, CDR2 SQIVND, per germline (reference sequence). CDR3 length: 13 amino acids. DNA for the CDR3: TGTGCCAGTAGTATAGATGCAGGGGATACGCAGTATTTT. Translated: CASSIDAGDTQYF.

The CDR3 is CASSPRDRVGETQYF. CDR3 DNA: TGTGCCAGCAGCCCCCGGGACAGGGTAGGGGAGACCCAGTACTTC. V and J are TRBV6-5 and TRBJ2-5; 9 positions agree with TRBD1. The J segment lost 5 bases and the V segment lost 6 bases, leaving 10 bases of the junction unmatched. CDR1 MNHEY and CDR2 SVGAGI come from the germline V gene. This CDR3 region has 15 residues.

The chain combines TRBV5-1 with TRBJ2-7; 8 bases are a match to TRBD1. The CDR3 runs to 14 residues. After removal of 4 bases from V and 5 bases from J, the junction contained 8 bases not matched to a gene. Germline CDR1 and CDR2: SGHRS and YFSETQ. CDR3 nucleotides: TGCGCCAGCAGCACCGGACAGGGATCTAACGAGCAGTACTTC. This gives the protein CASSTGQGSNEQYF.

This chain connects TRBV11-2 to TRBJ2-3, with 8 bases identical to TRBD2. V was clipped by 6 bases and J by 6 bases; unmatched bases: 14. In germline, CDR1 is SGHAT, CDR2 FQNNGV. This CDR3 spans 16 amino acids. The CDR3 loop reads CASSLHGGGRGDTQYF. In nucleotides, the CDR3 is TGTGCCAGCAGTCTTCACGGCGGGGGGCGCGGGGATACGCAGTATTTT.